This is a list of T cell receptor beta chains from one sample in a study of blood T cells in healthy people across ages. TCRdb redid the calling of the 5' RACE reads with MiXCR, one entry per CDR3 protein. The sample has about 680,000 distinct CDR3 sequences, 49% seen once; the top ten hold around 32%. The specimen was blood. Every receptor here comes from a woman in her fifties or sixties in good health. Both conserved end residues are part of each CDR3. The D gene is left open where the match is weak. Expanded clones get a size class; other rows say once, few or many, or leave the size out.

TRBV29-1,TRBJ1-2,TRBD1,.,TGCAGCGCTATGACAGGGGAGAACTATGGCTACACCTTC,CSAMTGENYGYTF
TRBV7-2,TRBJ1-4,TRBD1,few,TGTGCCAGCAGCTCCCAGGTCGGGACAGCTAATGAAAAACTGTTTTTT,CASSSQVGTANEKLFF
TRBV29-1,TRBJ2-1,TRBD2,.,TGCAGCGGGACGGTGGCTAGCGGGAGGGGTGCCAATGAGCAGTTCTTC,CSGTVASGRGANEQFF
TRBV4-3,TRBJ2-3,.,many,TGCGCCAGCAGCCCGACTATCACAGATACGCAGTATTTT,CASSPTITDTQYF
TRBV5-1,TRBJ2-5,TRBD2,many,TGCGCCAGCAGCAACCTGCCAGCGGGAGCGGGAGAGACCCAGTACTTC,CASSNLPAGAGETQYF
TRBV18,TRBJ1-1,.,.,TGTGCCAGCTCACCGGGGGGCTCGGACACTGAAGCTTTCTTT,CASSPGGSDTEAFF
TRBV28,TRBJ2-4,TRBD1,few,TGTGCCAGCAGTTTAGGACAGGCGGTGGGAAACATTCAGTACTTC,CASSLGQAVGNIQYF
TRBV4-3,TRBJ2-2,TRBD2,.,TGCGCCAGCAGCCAAGACCTAGCGGGAGTCGGGGGGGAGCTGTTTTTT,CASSQDLAGVGGELFF
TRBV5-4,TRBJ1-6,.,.,TGTGCCAGCAGCTTGGACGGAACTAATTCACCCCTCCACTTT,CASSLDGTNSPLHF
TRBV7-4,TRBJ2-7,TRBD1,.,TGTGCCAGCAGTCGTCCGGGACAGGAGGTCTACGAGCAGTACTTC,CASSRPGQEVYEQYF
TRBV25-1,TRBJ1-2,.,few,TGTGCCAGCAGTGAAGTTGGGGGGGCGACTAACTATGGCTACACCTTC,CASSEVGGATNYGYTF
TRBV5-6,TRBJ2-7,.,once,TGTGCCAGCAGCTTCCGGGGAACCTTCGAGCAGTACTTC,CASSFRGTFEQYF
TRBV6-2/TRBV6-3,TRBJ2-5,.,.,TGTGCCAGCAACCAACAGGGTTTGGGGTACCTACGGAAGCAGTACTTC,CASNQQGLGYLRKQYF
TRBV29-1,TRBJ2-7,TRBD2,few,TGCAGCGTTGAAGGGGTGGGACTACTGAGGCAGTACTTC,CSVEGVGLLRQYF
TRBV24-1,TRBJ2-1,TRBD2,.,TGTGCCACCAGTGATTTGGGTAGCGGGAGAGGGAATGAGCAGTTCTTC,CATSDLGSGRGNEQFF
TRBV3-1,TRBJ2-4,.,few,TGTGCCAGCAGCCAAAAGGCCGAGGGGATTCAGTACTTC,CASSQKAEGIQYF
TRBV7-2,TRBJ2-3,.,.,TGTGCCAGCAGCTTACAATCTGGGGACACAGATACGCAGTATTTT,CASSLQSGDTDTQYF
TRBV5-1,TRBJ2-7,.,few,TGCGCCAGCAGCCCACAGGACCTTTCCTACGAGCAGTACTTC,CASSPQDLSYEQYF
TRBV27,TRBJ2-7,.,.,TGTGCCAGCAGAGGGGTCCGCTACGAGCAGTACTTC,CASRGVRYEQYF
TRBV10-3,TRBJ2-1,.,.,TGTGCCATCAGTGAGGCGGTCAATGAGCAGTTCTTC,CAISEAVNEQFF
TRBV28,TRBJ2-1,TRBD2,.,TGTGCCAGCAGTCCCCCGCGGGGGTTGTTGGATGAGCAGTTCTTC,CASSPPRGLLDEQFF
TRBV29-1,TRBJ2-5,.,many,TGCAGCGTTGCTCACCACAAAGAGACCCAGTACTTC,CSVAHHKETQYF
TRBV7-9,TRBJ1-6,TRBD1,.,TGTGCCAGCAATACAGGGGGCGCGTATTCACCCCTCCACTTT,CASNTGGAYSPLHF
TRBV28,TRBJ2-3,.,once,TGTGCCAGCAGTTTGATCCCTAGGGATACGCAGTATTTT,CASSLIPRDTQYF
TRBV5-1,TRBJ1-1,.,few,TGCGCCAGCAGCTTTGCCCCGGGGAGCCAGAACACTGAAGCTTTCTTT,CASSFAPGSQNTEAFF
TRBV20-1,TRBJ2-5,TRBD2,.,TGCAGTGCCATTCCCAGGGGACTAGCGGGAGGAAGAGAGACCCAGTACTTC,CSAIPRGLAGGRETQYF
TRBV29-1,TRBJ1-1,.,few,TGCAGCGTCATTCTCCGGAGGTGGAACACTGAAGCTTTCTTT,CSVILRRWNTEAFF
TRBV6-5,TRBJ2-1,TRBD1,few,TGTGCCAGCAGCCCCACAGGGGGCGCCTACAATGAGCAGTTCTTC,CASSPTGGAYNEQFF
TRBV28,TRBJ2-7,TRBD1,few,TGTGCCAGCACTACGGGGACAGGGCTCTACGAGCAGTACTTC,CASTTGTGLYEQYF
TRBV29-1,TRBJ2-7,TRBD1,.,TGCAGCGTGAGGAACAGGGGCTCCTACGAGCAGTACTTC,CSVRNRGSYEQYF
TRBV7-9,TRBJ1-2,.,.,TGTGCCAGCAGCTTAGCGGAGTCAGGGAACTATGGCTACACCTTC,CASSLAESGNYGYTF
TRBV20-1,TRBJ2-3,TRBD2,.,TGCAGTGCTAGAGGACTAGCGGGAGGGACCACAGATACGCAGTATTTT,CSARGLAGGTTDTQYF
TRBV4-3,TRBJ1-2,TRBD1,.,TGCGCCAGCAGCCCTAATCCGGGACAGGGGCTTATTGGTGGCTACACCTTC,CASSPNPGQGLIGGYTF
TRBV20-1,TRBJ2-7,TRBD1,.,TGCAGTACGGACAGGGGCCACGAGCAGTACTTC,CSTDRGHEQYF
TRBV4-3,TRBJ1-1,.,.,TGCGCCAGCAGCCAAGCAGTGTGGACTGAAGCTTTCTTT,CASSQAVWTEAFF
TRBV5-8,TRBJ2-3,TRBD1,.,TGTGCCAGCAGCTTGGGAACCAGGGGGAGCACAGATACGCAGTATTTT,CASSLGTRGSTDTQYF
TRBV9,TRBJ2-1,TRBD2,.,TGTGCCAGCAGCGTAGTGGCTAGCGGGAGATCCGGGAACAATGAGCAGTTCTTC,CASSVVASGRSGNNEQFF
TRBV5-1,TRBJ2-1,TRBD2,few,TGCGCCAGCAGCTTAGCTAGCGGGGGGAACAATGAGCAGTTCTTC,CASSLASGGNNEQFF